The rows below give T cell receptor beta chains drawn from one sample of a study of T-cell reconstitution after alpha-beta-depleted transplantation in children. In TCRdb, the PCR reads were re-called with MiXCR into one record per CDR3 protein. The sample includes about 340,000 distinct CDR3 sequences, 15% to 20% seen only once; the top ten take around 41%. Sequencing was performed on PBMCs, mostly from graft donor cells, taken 360 days after TCRalphabeta/CD19-depleted stem cell transplant. These receptors all stem from a male patient between 2 and 9 years old who had a stem cell transplant for acute lymphoblastic leukemia, so the T cells may come from the graft donor. Each CDR3 is given with its conserved first and last residue. D genes are given only for firm matches. A row's size may be missing; if present it is once, few, many or a size class.

17	TRBD2	TRBV27	TRBJ2-1	few	TGTGCCAGCAGTTTCGCGGGAGGGCGTTTTGGCTACAATGAGCAGTTCTTC	CASSFAGGRFGYNEQFF
15	-	TRBV12-3/TRBV12-4	TRBJ1-1	-	TGTGCCAGCAACCTCCGGGGCCTGAGGGCCACTGAAGCTTTCTTT	CASNLRGLRATEAFF
16	TRBD1	TRBV20-1	TRBJ2-2	-	TGCAGTGCTAGAGATCTTCGGACAGGCAACACCGGGGAGCTGTTTTTT	CSARDLRTGNTGELFF
15	-	TRBV6-5	TRBJ2-7	-	TGTGCCAGCAGTTACCCCGGGACGTTTACCTACGAGCAGTACTTC	CASSYPGTFTYEQYF
14	-	TRBV7-7	TRBJ2-1	-	TGTGCTACCAGCCGAGCAGGGGGGGACAATGAGCAGTTCTTC	CATSRAGGDNEQFF
18	-	TRBV24-1	TRBJ2-3	many	TGTGCCACCAGTGGCGCCAGCGGGTCAACCCCTAGCACAGATACGCAGTATTTT	CATSGASGSTPSTDTQYF
11	-	TRBV6-2/TRBV6-3	TRBJ2-7	-	TGTGCCAGTACAGGTGCCTACGAGCAGTACTTC	CASTGAYEQYF
16	TRBD2	TRBV7-9	TRBJ2-1	few	TGTGCCAGCAGCCCCCGACTAGCGGGCCTATACAATGAGCAGTTCTTC	CASSPRLAGLYNEQFF
13	-	TRBV6-1	TRBJ2-3	-	TGTGCCAGCAGCTCTAGACGGACAGATACGCAGTATTTT	CASSSRRTDTQYF
15	-	TRBV7-2	TRBJ2-1	-	TGTGCCAGCAGCTTAGTGTCAGGGCGCTACAATGAGCAGTTCTTC	CASSLVSGRYNEQFF
15	TRBD1	TRBV5-1	TRBJ2-7	-	TGCGCCAGCAGCTGGGGACAGTTCCCAACCTACGAGCAGTACTTC	CASSWGQFPTYEQYF
11	-	TRBV28	TRBJ2-7	few	TGTGCCAGCAGTCCTATCTACGAGCAGTACTTC	CASSPIYEQYF
12	-	TRBV29-1	TRBJ2-5	-	TGCAGCGTCCCGGGACATTCGGGGACCCAGTACTTC	CSVPGHSGTQYF
17	TRBD2	TRBV4-2	TRBJ2-7	-	TGTGCCAGCAGCCAAGAGGGGAGCGGGAGTTTCGCCTACGAGCAGTACTTC	CASSQEGSGSFAYEQYF
11	-	TRBV28	TRBJ2-5	-	TGTGCCAGCACAGGGTTGGAGACCCAGTACTTC	CASTGLETQYF
15	TRBD2	TRBV4-3	TRBJ2-7	-	TGCGCCAGCAGCCAACAGGGACTAGCTTTATACGAGCAGTACTTC	CASSQQGLALYEQYF
16	-	TRBV5-6	TRBJ2-6	few	TGTGCCAGCAGCTTGCAGGTACTCAGGGGGGCCAACGTCCTGACTTTC	CASSLQVLRGANVLTF
16	-	TRBV21-1	TRBJ2-1	few	TGTGCCAGCAGCACCTCCCGGGACAGGGAGGGCGATGAGCAGTTCTTC	CASSTSRDREGDEQFF
15	-	TRBV7-9	TRBJ2-7	few	TGTGCCAGCAGCGAGGCACAGGGGGGGGCCTACGAGCAGTACTTC	CASSEAQGGAYEQYF
14	-	TRBV20-1	TRBJ2-7	-	TGCAGTGCTAGGCCGGCAGGGTGGGCCAACGAGCAGTACTTC	CSARPAGWANEQYF
14	-	TRBV4-2	TRBJ2-5	-	TGTGCCAGCAGCCCCCCAGGGGCGGCCGAGACCCAGTACTTC	CASSPPGAAETQYF
13	TRBD2	TRBV3-1	TRBJ2-7	many	TGTGCCAGCAGCACCCAGCAGACTAGCAAGCAGTACTTC	CASSTQQTSKQYF
16	TRBD1	TRBV2	TRBJ1-5	-	TGTGCCAGCAGTGGGGAGGGGGCCGTGGGCAATCAGCCCCAGCATTTT	CASSGEGAVGNQPQHF
14	-	TRBV4-3	TRBJ2-7	few	TGCGCCAGCAGCCAAGCTGCAGGACACTACGAGCAGTACTTC	CASSQAAGHYEQYF
12	-	TRBV20-1	TRBJ2-5	-	TGCAGTACTTGCCCCCGGGGAGAGACCCAGTACTTC	CSTCPRGETQYF
14	-	TRBV18	TRBJ2-7	-	TGTGCCAGCTCACCACCGAACAGGGTATACGAGCAGTACTTC	CASSPPNRVYEQYF
15	-	TRBV3-1	TRBJ2-1	few	TGTGCCAGCAGCCAAGATAAACTCGCCTACAATGAGCAGTTCTTC	CASSQDKLAYNEQFF
14	-	TRBV12-3/TRBV12-4	TRBJ1-5	-	TGTGCCAGCAAAGGTGAAGGGAGCAATCAGCCCCAGCATTTT	CASKGEGSNQPQHF
15	TRBD1	TRBV20-1	TRBJ2-1	few	TGCAGTGCGCTACATCTACGGACAGGGCCCAATGAGCAGTTCTTC	CSALHLRTGPNEQFF
15	-	TRBV3-1	TRBJ2-7	many	TGTGCCAGCAGCCAAGACGCAGGGGGGTATGACGAGCAGTACTTC	CASSQDAGGYDEQYF
16	-	TRBV5-6	TRBJ2-7	many	TGTGCCAGCAGCTTGACGGTGAGGTCGAGCTCCTACGAGCAGTACTTC	CASSLTVRSSSYEQYF
18	-	TRBV9	TRBJ1-2	-	TGTGCCAGCAGCCTAAACCCGGACAGCGTACTGGGGTACTATGGCTACACCTTC	CASSLNPDSVLGYYGYTF
15	TRBD1	TRBV4-3	TRBJ2-1	many	TGCGCCAGCAGCCAAGACCGGGGACAGGGTAACACGCAGTTCTTC	CASSQDRGQGNTQFF
14	-	TRBV12-3/TRBV12-4	TRBJ2-4	many	TGTGCCAGCAGTTTGGGACTAGCCAAAAACATTCAGTACTTC	CASSLGLAKNIQYF
13	TRBD1	TRBV4-2	TRBJ2-7	-	TGTGCCAGCAGCCAGGACAGGGTACGCGAGCAGTACTTC	CASSQDRVREQYF
14	TRBD2	TRBV28	TRBJ2-5	few	TGTGCCAGCAGTTTTTCGGGAGGACCCTGGACCCAGTACTTC	CASSFSGGPWTQYF
15	TRBD2	TRBV28	TRBJ2-3	few	TGTGCCAGCAGTTTACTAGCGGGAGATTTAGATACGCAGTATTTT	CASSLLAGDLDTQYF
12	-	TRBV20-1	TRBJ2-1	-	TGCAGTGCGGCGCCTTCCTACAATGAGCAGTTCTTC	CSAAPSYNEQFF
16	TRBD1	TRBV20-1	TRBJ2-5	few	TGCAGTGCTAGATTTAGGGGGCTTGTAACTAGTGAGACCCAGTACTTC	CSARFRGLVTSETQYF
11	-	TRBV28	TRBJ1-5	-	TGTGCCAGCAGTCGCAATCAGCCCCAGCATTTT	CASSRNQPQHF
18	-	TRBV4-3	TRBJ2-2	few	TGCGCCAGCAGCCAAGACGCCGCTAGCCACATGAACACCGGGGAGCTGTTTTTT	CASSQDAASHMNTGELFF
15	-	TRBV12-3/TRBV12-4	TRBJ2-5	-	TGTGCCAGCAGTTTAAACGCGGGTGGACAAGAGACCCAGTACTTC	CASSLNAGGQETQYF
14	-	TRBV5-6	TRBJ2-4	-	TGTGCCAGCGGCCCCGGGCTAGCCAAAAACATTCAGTACTTC	CASGPGLAKNIQYF
10	-	TRBV29-1	TRBJ1-2	-	TGCAGCGTTGAAAACTATGGCTACACCTTC	CSVENYGYTF
15	TRBD1	TRBV28	TRBJ1-4	few	TGTGCCAGCAGGCGTCGCGGACAGGGGAGTGAAAAACTGTTTTTT	CASRRRGQGSEKLFF
16	TRBD2	TRBV7-2	TRBJ2-7	once	TGTGCCAGCAGCTTAGTAGGCACTAGCGGTCACTACGAGCAGTACTTC	CASSLVGTSGHYEQYF
16	-	TRBV12-3/TRBV12-4	TRBJ2-1	few	TGTGCCAGCAGTTCAAGCGACCCGAGCTCCTACAATGAGCAGTTCTTC	CASSSSDPSSYNEQFF
15	-	TRBV7-2	TRBJ1-4	few	TGTGCCAGCAGTCAACCAGGGGTGACTAATGAAAAACTGTTTTTT	CASSQPGVTNEKLFF
13	TRBD1	TRBV19	TRBJ2-7	few	TGTGCCAGTCGGGGCAGGGGGATCTACGAGCAGTACTTC	CASRGRGIYEQYF
13	-	TRBV10-2	TRBJ1-2	many	TGCGCCAGCAGTCAGGGACAACGGTATGGCTACACCTTC	CASSQGQRYGYTF
16	TRBD2	TRBV20-1	TRBJ2-1	-	TGCAGTGCTAGGGGAATAGCGGGATGGGATTACAATGAGCAGTTCTTC	CSARGIAGWDYNEQFF
14	TRBD1	TRBV2	TRBJ2-1	-	TGTGCCAGCAGTGAGGGCAGGGGGTCCGGTGAGCAGTTCTTC	CASSEGRGSGEQFF
18	TRBD2	TRBV18	TRBJ2-1	few	TGTGCCAGCTCACTAAGCGGGGCTAGCGGGAGTTTGTACAATGAGCAGTTCTTC	CASSLSGASGSLYNEQFF
12	-	TRBV7-2	TRBJ2-5	-	TGTGCCAGCAGCCGCCGGAGGGAGACCCAGTACTTC	CASSRRRETQYF
14	TRBD1	TRBV5-1	TRBJ2-7	-	TGCGCCAGCAGCACACAGGGGGCTACCTACGAGCAGTACTTC	CASSTQGATYEQYF
12	-	TRBV12-3/TRBV12-4	TRBJ1-1	many	TGTGCCAGCAGCTTGGGGGTTGCTGAAGCTTTCTTT	CASSLGVAEAFF
19	-	TRBV4-3	TRBJ1-1	-	TGCGCCAGCAGCCAATATCTCACGGGGACACTTCTTATGAACACTGAAGCTTTCTTT	CASSQYLTGTLLMNTEAFF